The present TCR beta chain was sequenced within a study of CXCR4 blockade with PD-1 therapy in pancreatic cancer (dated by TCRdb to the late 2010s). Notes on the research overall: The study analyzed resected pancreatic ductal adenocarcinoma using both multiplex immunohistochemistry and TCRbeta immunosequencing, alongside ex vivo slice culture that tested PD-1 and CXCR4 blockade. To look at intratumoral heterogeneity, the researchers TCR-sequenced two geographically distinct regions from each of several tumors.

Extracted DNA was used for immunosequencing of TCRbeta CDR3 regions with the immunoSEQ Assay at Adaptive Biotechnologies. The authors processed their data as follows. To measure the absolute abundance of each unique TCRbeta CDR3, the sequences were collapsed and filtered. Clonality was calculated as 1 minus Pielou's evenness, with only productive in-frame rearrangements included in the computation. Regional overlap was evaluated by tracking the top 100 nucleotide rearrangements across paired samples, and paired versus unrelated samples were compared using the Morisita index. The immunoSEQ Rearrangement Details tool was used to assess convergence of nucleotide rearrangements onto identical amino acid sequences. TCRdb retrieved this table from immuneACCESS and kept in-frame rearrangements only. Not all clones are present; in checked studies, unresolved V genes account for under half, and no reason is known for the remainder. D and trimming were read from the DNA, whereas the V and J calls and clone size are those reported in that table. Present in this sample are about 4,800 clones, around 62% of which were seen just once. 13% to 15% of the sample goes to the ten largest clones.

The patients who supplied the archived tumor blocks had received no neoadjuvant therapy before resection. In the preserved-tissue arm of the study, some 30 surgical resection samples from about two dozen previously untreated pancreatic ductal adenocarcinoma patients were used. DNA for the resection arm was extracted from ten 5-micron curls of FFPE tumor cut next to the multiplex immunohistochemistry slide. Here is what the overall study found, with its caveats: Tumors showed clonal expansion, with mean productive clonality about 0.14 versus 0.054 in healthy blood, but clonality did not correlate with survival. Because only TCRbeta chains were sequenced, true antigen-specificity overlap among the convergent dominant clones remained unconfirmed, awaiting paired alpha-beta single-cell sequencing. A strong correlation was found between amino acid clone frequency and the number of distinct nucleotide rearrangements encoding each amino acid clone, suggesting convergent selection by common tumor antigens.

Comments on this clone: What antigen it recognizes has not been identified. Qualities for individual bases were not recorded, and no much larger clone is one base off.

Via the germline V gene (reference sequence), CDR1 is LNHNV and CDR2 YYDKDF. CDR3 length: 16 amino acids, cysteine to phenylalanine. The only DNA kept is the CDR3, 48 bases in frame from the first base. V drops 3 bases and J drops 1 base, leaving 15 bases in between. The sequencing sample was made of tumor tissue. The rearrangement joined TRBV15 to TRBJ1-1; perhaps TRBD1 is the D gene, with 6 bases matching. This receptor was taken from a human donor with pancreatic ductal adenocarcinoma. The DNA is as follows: TGTGCCACCAGCAGTTCCCACAGGGTAAGGAACACTGAAGCTTTCTTT. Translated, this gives CATSSSHRVRNTEAFF.